This T cell receptor beta chain emerged from a study of cytomegalovirus exposure and HLA in healthy donors. From germline, CDR1 is SGHVS and CDR2 FQNEAQ. Trimming cost V 1 base and J 6 bases; bases outside gene matches: 4. The CDR3 consists of 15 residues. 13 Jbeta primers and 60 Vbeta primers were used for the PCR. Assay: immunoSEQ multiplex PCR; the TCRdb copy retains only in-frame clones and omits some. The data show around 44,000 clones, and the top ten clones hold 5.5% to 6.5%. V is TRBV7-8 and J is TRBJ2-2, with 8 bases aligning to TRBD1. The sample comprised PBMCs. The TCR sequence derives from a male donor in good health and CMV-seropositive. DNA of the CDR3: TGTGCCAGCAGCTTAGATCAGGGGGCCGCCGGGGAGCTGTTTTTT. Protein product: CASSLDQGAAGELFF.